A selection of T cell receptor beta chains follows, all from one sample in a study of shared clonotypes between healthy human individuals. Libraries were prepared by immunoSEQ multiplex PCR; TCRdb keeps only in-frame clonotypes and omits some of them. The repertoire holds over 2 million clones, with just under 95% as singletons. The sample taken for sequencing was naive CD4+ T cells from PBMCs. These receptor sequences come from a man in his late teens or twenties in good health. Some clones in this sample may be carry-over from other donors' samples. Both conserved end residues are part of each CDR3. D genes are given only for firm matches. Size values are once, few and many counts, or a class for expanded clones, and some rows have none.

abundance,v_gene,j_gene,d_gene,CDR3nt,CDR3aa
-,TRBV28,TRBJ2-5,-,TGTGCCAGCAGTCGTCGTCGGGGAGCCCAAGAGACCCAGTACTTC,CASSRRRGAQETQYF
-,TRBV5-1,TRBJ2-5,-,TGCGCCAGCAGCCCTCTAGCTCAAGAGACCCAGTACTTC,CASSPLAQETQYF
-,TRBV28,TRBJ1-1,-,TGTGCCAGCAGTTCCCCGTCCTGGGTCCGGGCTTTCTTT,CASSSPSWVRAFF
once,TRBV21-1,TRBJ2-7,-,TGTGCCAGCAGCTCGCGGGACGGGATACTCCTCTACGAGCAGTACTTC,CASSSRDGILLYEQYF
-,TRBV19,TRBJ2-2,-,TGTGCCAGTAGTATTTCCCGTCCGATCACCGGGGAGCTGTTTTTT,CASSISRPITGELFF
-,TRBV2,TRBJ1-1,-,TGTGCCAGCAGCCCCCAGGGCGCTCACACTGAAGCTTTCTTT,CASSPQGAHTEAFF
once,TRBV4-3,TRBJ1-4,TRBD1,TGCGCCAGCGGCATGGGGGGGCAGGGGGCAGGGGAAAAACTGTTTTTT,CASGMGGQGAGEKLFF
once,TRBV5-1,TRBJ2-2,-,TGCGCCAGCAGCCCTGGGAAGGGGGACGACACCGGGGAGCTGTTTTTT,CASSPGKGDDTGELFF
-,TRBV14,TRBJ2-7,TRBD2,TGTGCCAGCAGCCTTTTAGCGGGAGGCTACGAGCAGTACTTC,CASSLLAGGYEQYF
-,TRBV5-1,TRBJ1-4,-,TGCGCCAGCCGAAGACAGACCGCAACTAATGAAAAACTGTTTTTT,CASRRQTATNEKLFF
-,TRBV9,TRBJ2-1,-,TGTGCCAGCAGCGTAGGTGCTACCGAATACAATGAGCAGTTCTTC,CASSVGATEYNEQFF
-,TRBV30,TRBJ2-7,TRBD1,TGTGCCTATTTGGACAGGAGCGACTACGAGCAGTACTTC,CAYLDRSDYEQYF
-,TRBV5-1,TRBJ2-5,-,TGCGCCAGCAGCTCACCCACCGGAGGTGGGGAGACCCAGTACTTC,CASSSPTGGGETQYF
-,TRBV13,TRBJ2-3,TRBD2,TGTGCCAGCCGGGGACTAGCGGGAGAGTTAAGCACAGATACGCAGTATTTT,CASRGLAGELSTDTQYF
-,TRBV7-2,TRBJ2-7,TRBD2,TGTGCCAGCAGCTTATTCTCTAGCGGGACCCCTCTCGAGCAGTACTTC,CASSLFSSGTPLEQYF
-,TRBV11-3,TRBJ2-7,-,TGTGCCAGCAGCTTAGAGGCAGGGAAGCCGTGGGAGCAGTACTTC,CASSLEAGKPWEQYF
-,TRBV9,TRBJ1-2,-,TGTGCCAGCAGCGTTAACCCCCGAGAGCTTTATGGCTACACCTTC,CASSVNPRELYGYTF
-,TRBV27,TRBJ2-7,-,TGTGCCAGCAGTTTCACCAGGGGGGGACCGGGTGAGCAGTACTTC,CASSFTRGGPGEQYF
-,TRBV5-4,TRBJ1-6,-,TGTGCCAGCAGCCGGGGCCGCTATAATTCACCCCTCCACTTT,CASSRGRYNSPLHF
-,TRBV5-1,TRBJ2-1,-,TGCGCCAGCAGCTTGTCGGCCTACTACAATGAGCAGTTCTTC,CASSLSAYYNEQFF
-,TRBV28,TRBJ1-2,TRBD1,TGTGCCAGCAGTTTATTACCGGGACAGGGGCCCTATGGCTACACCTTC,CASSLLPGQGPYGYTF
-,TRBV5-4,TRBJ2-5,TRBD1,TGTGCCAGCAGCTTGGTGGGGCGTCAGGGGGCAGCGACCCAGTACTTC,CASSLVGRQGAATQYF
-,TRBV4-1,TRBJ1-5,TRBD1,TGCGCCAGCCAGGGACAGCCCAATCAGCCCCAGCATTTT,CASQGQPNQPQHF
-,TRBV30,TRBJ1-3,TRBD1,TGTGCCTGGAGTAGGACAGGGGAAGGAAACACCATATATTTT,CAWSRTGEGNTIYF
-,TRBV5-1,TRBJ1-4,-,TGCGCCAGCAGCTCTGACAGTACTTTTAATGAAAAACTGTTTTTT,CASSSDSTFNEKLFF
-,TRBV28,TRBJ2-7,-,TGTGCCAGCAGTTTCGGGCGAAACGAGCAGTACTTC,CASSFGRNEQYF
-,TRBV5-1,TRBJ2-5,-,TGCGCCAGCATTTCGTCGGGTGGGATAGGGGAGACCCAGTACTTC,CASISSGGIGETQYF
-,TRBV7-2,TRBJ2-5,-,TGTGCCAGCAGCCCGCGAGGGAGTTACCAAGAGACCCAGTACTTC,CASSPRGSYQETQYF
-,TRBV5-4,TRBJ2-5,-,TGTGCCAGCAGCTTGCAAACCGGGATTCCTTTCGGGGAGACCCAGTACTTC,CASSLQTGIPFGETQYF
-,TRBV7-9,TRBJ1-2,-,TGTGCCAGCAGCCCCCGCGGGGCTGGGGGCTACACCTTC,CASSPRGAGGYTF
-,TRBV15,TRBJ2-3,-,TGTGCCACCAGCAGGACCCGAAAGGGCTACAGCACAGATACGCAGTATTTT,CATSRTRKGYSTDTQYF
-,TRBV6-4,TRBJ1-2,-,TGTGCCAGCAGTGACTCCGAGGGGGTTGGAGGCTACACCTTC,CASSDSEGVGGYTF